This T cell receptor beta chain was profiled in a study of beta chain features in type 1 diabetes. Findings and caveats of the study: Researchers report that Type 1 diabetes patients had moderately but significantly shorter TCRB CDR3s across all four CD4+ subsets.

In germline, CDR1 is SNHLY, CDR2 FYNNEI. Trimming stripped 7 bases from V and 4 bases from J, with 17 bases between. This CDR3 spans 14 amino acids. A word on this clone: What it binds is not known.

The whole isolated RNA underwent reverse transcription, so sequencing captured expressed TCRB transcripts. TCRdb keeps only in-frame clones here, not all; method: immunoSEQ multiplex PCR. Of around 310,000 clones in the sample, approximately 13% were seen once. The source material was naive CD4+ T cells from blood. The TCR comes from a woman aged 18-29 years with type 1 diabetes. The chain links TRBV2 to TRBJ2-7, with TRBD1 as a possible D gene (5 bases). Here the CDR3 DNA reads TGTGCCAGCAATTTCCAGGGCCCGGTTTACGAGCAGTACTTC. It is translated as CASNFQGPVYEQYF.